This T cell receptor beta chain came from a study of Ad26.COV2.S vaccination and SARS-CoV-2 variants (dated by TCRdb to the early 2020s). A note on the overall study: Donors in the vaccine arm were drawn from COV1001, a phase I-IIa trial of Ad26.COV2.S in healthy adults that was multicentre, randomized, double-blind and placebo-controlled. Sequencing of the TCRbeta repertoire served to evaluate the specificity and breadth of SARS-CoV-2-reactive T cell receptors following Ad26.COV2.S vaccination. Blinding of investigators to trial group allocation was maintained during experiments and outcome assessment. Trial participants were randomized into five groups of five, in which low-dose or high-dose Ad26.COV2.S was given once or twice, or placebo was given on both occasions. Ad26.COV2.S was given intramuscularly at 5x10^10 or 1x10^11 viral particles, as a single shot or as two shots 56 days apart. A total of some 30 samples were included in the TCR-sequenced set, comprising roughly 19 Ad26.COV2.S vaccine recipients, 5 placebo recipients and 8 SARS-CoV-2 convalescent individuals.

This clone was seen a single time. The clone's antigen remains unknown. Nothing much larger sits one base from this clone, and base qualities are not available. The immunoSEQ Assay was used to sequence TCRbeta CDR3 regions. After extraction, genomic DNA underwent amplification by bias-controlled multiplex PCR, followed by high-throughput sequencing. The paper's processing steps were these. To quantify the absolute abundance of every unique TCRbeta CDR3 region, sequences were collapsed and filtered. T cell fraction was estimated by normalizing TCRbeta template counts to usable DNA, which was measured by amplifying reference genes present in all nucleated cells. Repertoire TCRs were annotated as SARS-CoV-2-specific by exact matching of V gene, CDR3 amino acid sequence and J gene to a known reactive TCR set. The reference SARS-CoV-2 TCR set was obtained from MIRA and was filtered for enrichment in COVID-19-positive ImmuneCODE repertoires, whereby public or cross-reactive TCRs were removed. Using the MIRA antigens, annotated TCRs were further analysed by specific ORF or by position within an ORF. Breadth was defined as annotated unique rearrangements over total unique productive rearrangements; depth was the summed frequency of those rearrangements. Two-sided Wilcoxon rank-sum tests were applied when comparing TCR breadth between groups. TCRdb's version of the immuneACCESS table is confined to in-frame rearrangements and falls short of the full clone set. An unresolved V gene accounts for under half of the shortfall where checked; the remainder is of unknown origin. The DNA gave D and trimming, while V, J and clone size come from that table. This sample lists about 480,000 clones; around nine tenths were detected once. The ten largest make up 13% of the sample.

Results the study describes overall, beyond this receptor: Vaccine and placebo recipients had similar non-spike TCR breadth, a finding consistent with the vaccine containing only spike. The study lacked the statistical power to compare responses across vaccine doses or regimens. Higher spike-specific TCR breadth was observed in Ad26.COV2.S recipients than in placebo recipients (P = 0.0014). It was noted by the authors that total T cell responses may have been underestimated by the TCR breadth and depth analyses. After vaccination, spike-specific CD8+ and CD4+ T cell responses were reported to show substantial breadth.

Read against the paper, the sample's treatment or condition label means: roughly 19 received Ad26.COV2.S at low or high dose, single or two shots; 5 received placebo; per-sample allocation not given. For vaccine and placebo recipients, the sequenced repertoires came from samples collected on day 63 after the first injection. Cohort 1b enrolled some 25 adults aged 18-55 years at a single site in Boston, USA, between 29 July and 7 August 2020. Ad26.COV2.S was a replication-incompetent adenovirus type 26 vector expressing a prefusion-stabilized SARS-CoV-2 spike protein from the original Wuhan strain. The sequence derives from a person between 18 and 60 years old who received the Ad26.COV2.S COVID-19 vaccine or a placebo. The source was peripheral blood, collected in a trial of Ad26.COV2.S vaccine versus placebo.

The nucleotide sequence reads as follows: TGTGCCAGCAGCTTGGTCGAGGGCTATGGCTACACCTTC. Translated, it reads CASSLVEGYGYTF. The chain employs TRBV5-5 and TRBJ1-2; the D gene remains uncertain. The CDR3 starts with the cysteine, ends with the phenylalanine, and has 13 residues. This entry keeps only the CDR3 DNA: 39 bases, framed from base 1. V is reduced by 0 bases and J by 4 bases, leaving a spacing of 7 bases between them. The germline V gene (reference sequence) supplies CDR1 SGHKS and CDR2 YYEKEE.